This TCR beta chain was found in a study of blood T cell repertoires in COVID-19. Study-level information: Whether acute or convalescent, the COVID-19 samples came from the United States, Italy and Spain.

Produced via immunoSEQ multiplex PCR; TCRdb's table is partial and in-frame only. The sample has roughly 230,000 clones; 65% to 85% are singletons. The sequenced material came from peripheral blood. The TCR comes from a human donor in a cohort sampled during active COVID-19.

The CDR3 DNA reads as TGTGCCAGCAGCTTCATAAAACCCGGCCGGGGATTCCGCGAGCAGTACTTC. Encoded protein: CASSFIKPGRGFREQYF. The V gene is TRBV11-2, the J gene TRBJ2-7; maybe TRBD2 (5 bases). The CDR3 consists of 17 residues. The germline V gene has CDR1 SGHAT and CDR2 FQNNGV. Trimming cost V 3 bases and J 6 bases, with 24 bases left between them.